Listed below are T cell receptor beta chains from one sample, sequenced in a study of tumor-infiltrating lymphocytes in primary liver carcinoma. MiXCR, applied by TCRdb to the multiplex PCR reads, yields one record per CDR3 protein. Here the sample spans just under 95,000 distinct CDR3 sequences, about 70% being singletons. The sample taken for sequencing was tumor-adjacent normal liver tissue. Receptor source: a middle-aged man with primary liver carcinoma and hepatitis B virus infection. CDR3s include the opening cysteine and the closing phenylalanine or tryptophan. A D gene is named only where the DNA matches it firmly. Clone size is shown for a subset of rows, as once, few, many or a class of expanded clone.

clone_size cdr3_length j_call d_call v_call cdr3_aa cdr3_nt
- 15 TRBJ2-7 - TRBV6-1 CASRRIGQRRNEQYF TGTGCCAGCAGAAGGATAGGACAGAGAAGAAACGAGCAGTACTTC
- 12 TRBJ1-2 - TRBV29-1 CSALHGNDGYTF TGCAGCGCTCTCCATGGCAATGATGGCTACACCTTC
many 15 TRBJ2-1 TRBD2 TRBV5-4 CASSLASGTYNEQFF TGTGCCAGCAGCTTGGCTAGCGGGACCTACAATGAGCAGTTCTTC
- 16 TRBJ2-5 - TRBV25-1 CASSVSWGDGVETQYF TGTGCCAGCAGTGTCTCATGGGGAGATGGGGTCGAGACCCAGTACTTC
- 15 TRBJ2-5 TRBD1 TRBV12-3/TRBV12-4 CTSSRQGGIRETQYF TGTACCAGCAGTAGACAGGGGGGCATAAGGGAGACCCAGTACTTC
- 14 TRBJ2-3 - TRBV10-3 CAFRARGLGDTQYF TGTGCCTTCAGGGCGAGAGGCCTCGGAGATACGCAGTATTTT
- 18 TRBJ2-3 TRBD2 TRBV6-1 CAGSEPASGPYSTDTRYF TGTGCCGGCAGTGAACCAGCTAGCGGGCCGTATAGCACAGATACACGGTATTTT
once 15 TRBJ1-1 - TRBV7-9 CANSLPAILNTEAFF TGTGCCAACAGCCTTCCCGCGATCCTGAACACTGAAGCTTTCTTT
- 15 TRBJ2-5 - TRBV29-1 CSVAGDMGRQETQCF TGCAGCGTTGCTGGGGACATGGGACGCCAAGAGACCCAGTGCTTC
many 15 TRBJ2-2 - TRBV6-5 CASSYETANTGELFF TGTGCCAGCAGTTATGAGACAGCGAACACCGGGGAGCTGTTTTTT
- 15 TRBJ2-3 - TRBV11-2 CASSLAQLSTDMQYF TGTGCCAGCAGCTTGGCTCAGCTAAGCACAGATATGCAGTATTTT
- 13 TRBJ2-1 - TRBV12-3/TRBV12-4 CARSPGPNNEQFF TGTGCCAGAAGTCCGGGCCCTAACAATGAGCAGTTCTTC
- 14 TRBJ2-7 - TRBV11-1 CVSSLGLPSYEQYF TGTGTCAGCAGCTTGGGGTTACCCTCCTACGAGCAGTACTTC
- 15 TRBJ2-5 TRBD2 TRBV10-2 CATLSRGGVEQTQNF TGCGCCACCCTCAGCCGTGGGGGGGTGGAACAGACCCAGAACTTC
- 14 TRBJ2-1 TRBD2 TRBV11-3 CANSHAAGGGKQFF TGTGCCAACAGCCACGCAGCGGGAGGAGGAAAGCAGTTCTTC
- 14 TRBJ1-2 - TRBV11-2 CASSLGAGAQGYTF TGTGCTAGCAGCTTAGGGGCGGGGGCGCAAGGCTACACCTTC
- 15 TRBJ2-1 - TRBV4-1 CASSSPLGPYNEQFF TGCGCCAGCAGCTCACCTCTCGGACCCTATAATGAGCAGTTCTTC
few 13 TRBJ2-1 - TRBV5-1 CASRRAANNEQFF TGCGCCTCCAGGCGGGCTGCAAACAATGAGCAGTTCTTC
few 19 TRBJ1-3 TRBD1 TRBV4-1 CASSQEEEQGEVPGNTIYF TGCGCCAGCAGCCAAGAAGAAGAACAGGGGGAAGTTCCCGGAAACACCATATATTTT
- 15 TRBJ2-1 TRBD2 TRBV6-6 CASRRLAGGSHEQFF TGTGCCAGCAGGAGACTTGCGGGAGGGTCACATGAGCAGTTCTTC
- 17 TRBJ2-1 TRBD2 TRBV11-2 CANSFSGASGTYNEQFF TGTGCCAACAGCTTTTCGGGGGCTAGCGGGACTTACAATGAGCAGTTCTTC
many 15 TRBJ1-6 - TRBV12-3/TRBV12-4 CASSHDREGRVPLHF TGTGCCAGCAGTCACGATAGGGAGGGGAGAGTACCCCTCCACTTT
- 15 TRBJ2-7 - TRBV11-1 CTSSLDATVSYEQYF TGTACCAGCAGCTTAGATGCTACCGTGTCCTACGAGCAGTACTTC
many 16 TRBJ2-7 TRBD1 TRBV28 CASSLSIRTGAYEQYF TGTGCCAGCAGTCTATCAATTCGGACAGGAGCCTACGAGCAGTACTTC
once 12 TRBJ1-2 - TRBV6-5 CTSSQRANDYTF TGTACCAGCAGCCAGAGGGCAAATGACTACACCTTC
- 18 TRBJ2-7 TRBD1 TRBV11-2 CASSLSDFKGALSYELYF TGTGCCAGCAGCTTATCTGACTTTAAGGGGGCTCTCTCCTACGAGCTGTACTTC
many 15 TRBJ2-5 TRBD1 TRBV5-1 CASSLQGAQVETQYF TGCGCCAGCAGCTTGCAGGGGGCCCAAGTGGAGACCCAGTACTTC
- 14 TRBJ2-1 - TRBV11-2 CASIPRTYPNEQFF TGCGCCAGCATCCCCCGGACCTACCCCAATGAGCAGTTCTTC
- 13 TRBJ1-5 - TRBV29-1 CSARDIFNQSQHF TGCAGCGCCCGGGACATCTTCAATCAGTCCCAGCATTTT
- 16 TRBJ1-1 - TRBV4-2 CANSQGLQGWNTEAFF TGTGCCAACAGCCAAGGGCTTCAGGGGTGGAATACTGAAGCTTTCTTT
- 13 TRBJ1-1 - TRBV29-1 CIVDAATNTEAFF TGCATCGTTGACGCAGCCACGAACACTGAAGCTTTCTTC
once 13 TRBJ2-5 - TRBV10-3 CAISETVDETQYF TGTGCGATCAGTGAGACTGTCGATGAGACCCAGTACTTC
few 15 TRBJ1-4 - TRBV20-1 CSARDPRATNEKLFF TGCAGTGCTAGAGATCCCAGGGCAACTAATGAAAAACTGTTTTTT
- 16 TRBJ2-3 - TRBV11-2 CASSRQPINLTDTQYF TGTGCCAGCAGCCGACAACCCATCAACCTCACAGATACGCAGTATTTT
- 19 TRBJ2-5 - TRBV11-1 CASSPPPEARKDFQEIQYF TGTGCTAGCAGCCCGCCCCCGGAGGCCAGGAAGGACTTCCAAGAGATCCAGTACTTC
once 14 TRBJ1-4 - TRBV5-5 CASGSGTRDEKLFF TGTGCCAGCGGTTCCGGGACAAGGGACGAAAAACTGTTTTTT
- 14 TRBJ2-1 - TRBV11-2 CASSSLGVYNERFF TGTGCCAGCAGCTCCTTAGGGGTATACAATGAGCGGTTCTTC
many 23 TRBJ2-3 TRBD2 TRBV5-6 CASSSILWTPRSGRGRGTDTQYF TGTGCCAGCAGCTCCATCCTCTGGACACCTCGCAGCGGGAGGGGTAGGGGCACAGATACGCAGTATTTT
- 14 TRBJ1-5 - TRBV10-3 CAISVGYKDQPQHF TGTGCTATCAGTGTCGGTTATAAGGATCAGCCCCAGCATTTT
many 15 TRBJ2-1 - TRBV6-5 CASSYSGVGHNEQFF TGTGCCAGCAGTTACTCGGGGGTTGGTCACAATGAGCAGTTCTTC
- 14 TRBJ2-2 - TRBV12-3/TRBV12-4 CATGVAYPTGELFF TGTGCCACTGGAGTTGCATACCCAACCGGAGAGCTGTTTTTT
- 18 TRBJ2-1 - TRBV29-1 CSAEGGGWAGGRSNEQFF TGCAGCGCTGAGGGGGGGGGTTGGGCAGGGGGCCGTTCCAATGAGCAGTTCTTC
- 11 TRBJ2-7 - TRBV30 CTWSLDHEQYF TGTACCTGGAGCCTCGACCACGAGCAGTACTTC
- 14 TRBJ2-7 - TRBV11-2 CVSSPTSGPYEQYF TGTGTCAGTAGCCCCACCAGCGGTCCCTACGAGCAGTACTTC
- 12 TRBJ2-7 - TRBV29-1 CSVGFSSYEQYF TGCAGCGTCGGCTTTTCCTCCTACGAGCAGTACTTC
once 13 TRBJ2-7 TRBD2 TRBV19 CASSARDYYEQYF TGTGCCAGTAGTGCGCGGGACTACTACGAGCAGTACTTC